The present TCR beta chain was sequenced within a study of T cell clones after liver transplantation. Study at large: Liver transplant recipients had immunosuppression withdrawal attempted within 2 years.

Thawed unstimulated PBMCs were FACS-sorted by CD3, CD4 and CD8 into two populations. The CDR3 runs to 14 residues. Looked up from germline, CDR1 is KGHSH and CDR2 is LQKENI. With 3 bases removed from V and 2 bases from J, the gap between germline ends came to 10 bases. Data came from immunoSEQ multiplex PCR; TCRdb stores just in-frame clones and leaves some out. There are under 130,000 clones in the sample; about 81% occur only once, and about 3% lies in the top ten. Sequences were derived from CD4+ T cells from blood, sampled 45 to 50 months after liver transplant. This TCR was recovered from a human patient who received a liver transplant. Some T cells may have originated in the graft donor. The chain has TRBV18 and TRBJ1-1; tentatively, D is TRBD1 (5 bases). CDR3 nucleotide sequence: TGTGCCAGCTCACCCCAGACAGCAAACACTGAAGCTTTCTTT. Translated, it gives CASSPQTANTEAFF.